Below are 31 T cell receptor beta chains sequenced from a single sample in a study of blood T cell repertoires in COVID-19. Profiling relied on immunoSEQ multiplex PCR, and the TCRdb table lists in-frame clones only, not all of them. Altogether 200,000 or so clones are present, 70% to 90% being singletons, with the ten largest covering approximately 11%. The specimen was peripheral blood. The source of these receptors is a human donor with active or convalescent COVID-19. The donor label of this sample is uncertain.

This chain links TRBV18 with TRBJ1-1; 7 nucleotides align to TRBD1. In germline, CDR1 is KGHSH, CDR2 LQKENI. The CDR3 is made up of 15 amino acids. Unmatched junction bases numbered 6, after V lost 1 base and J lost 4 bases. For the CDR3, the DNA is TGTGCCAGCTCACCACAGACAGGGTTTTCCACTGAAGCTTTCTTT. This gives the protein CASSPQTGFSTEAFF.

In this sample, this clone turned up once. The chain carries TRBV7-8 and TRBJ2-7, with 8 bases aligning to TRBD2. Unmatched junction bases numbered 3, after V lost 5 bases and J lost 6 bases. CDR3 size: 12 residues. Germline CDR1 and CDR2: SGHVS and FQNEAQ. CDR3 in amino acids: CASSLLAAEQYF. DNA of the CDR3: TGTGCCAGCAGCCTACTAGCGGCCGAGCAGTACTTC.

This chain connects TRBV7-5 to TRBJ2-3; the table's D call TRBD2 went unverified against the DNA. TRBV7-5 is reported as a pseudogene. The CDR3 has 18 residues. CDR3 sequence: CVRSLEDGVGGPTDTQYF. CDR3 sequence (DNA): TGTGTCAGAAGCTTAGAGGACGGGGTGGGCGGACCCACAGATACGCAGTATTTT.

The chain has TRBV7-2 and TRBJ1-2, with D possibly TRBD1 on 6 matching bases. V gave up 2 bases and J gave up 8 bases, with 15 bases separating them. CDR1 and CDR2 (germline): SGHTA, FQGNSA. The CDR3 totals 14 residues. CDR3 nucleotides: TGTGCCAGCAGCTTAACGGGGGGGGGCGGCGGCTACACCTTC. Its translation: CASSLTGGGGGYTF.

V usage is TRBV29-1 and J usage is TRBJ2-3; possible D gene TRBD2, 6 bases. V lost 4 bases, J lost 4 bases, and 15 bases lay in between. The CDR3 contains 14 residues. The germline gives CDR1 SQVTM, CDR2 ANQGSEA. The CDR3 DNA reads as TGCAGCGTTGCCGGGAGCGATATCCCAGATACGCAGTATTTT. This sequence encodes CSVAGSDIPDTQYF.

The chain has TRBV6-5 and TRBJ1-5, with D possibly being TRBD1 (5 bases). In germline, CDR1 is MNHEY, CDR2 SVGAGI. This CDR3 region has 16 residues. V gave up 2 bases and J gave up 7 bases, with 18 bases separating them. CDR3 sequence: CASSYGGGGIGQPQHF. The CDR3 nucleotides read TGTGCCAGCAGTTACGGGGGAGGCGGCATCGGCCAGCCCCAGCATTTT.

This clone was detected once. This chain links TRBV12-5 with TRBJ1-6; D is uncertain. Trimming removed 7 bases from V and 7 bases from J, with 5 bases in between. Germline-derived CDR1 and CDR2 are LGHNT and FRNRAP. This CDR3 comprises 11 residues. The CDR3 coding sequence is TGTGCTAGTGCTCGGAATTCACCCCTCCACTTT. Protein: CASARNSPLHF.

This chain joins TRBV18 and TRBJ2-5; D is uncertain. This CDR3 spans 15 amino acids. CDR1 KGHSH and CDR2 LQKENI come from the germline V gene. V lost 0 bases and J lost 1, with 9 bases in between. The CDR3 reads CASSPPAFGQETQYF. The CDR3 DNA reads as TGTGCCAGCTCACCACCGGCTTTTGGCCAAGAGACCCAGTACTTC.

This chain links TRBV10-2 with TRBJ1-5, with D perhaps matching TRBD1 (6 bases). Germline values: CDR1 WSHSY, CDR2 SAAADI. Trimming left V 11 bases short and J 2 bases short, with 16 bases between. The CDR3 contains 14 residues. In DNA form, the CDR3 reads TGCGCCCTGAGCGGGGCAGGGGGCAATCAGCCCCAGCATTTT. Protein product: CALSGAGGNQPQHF.

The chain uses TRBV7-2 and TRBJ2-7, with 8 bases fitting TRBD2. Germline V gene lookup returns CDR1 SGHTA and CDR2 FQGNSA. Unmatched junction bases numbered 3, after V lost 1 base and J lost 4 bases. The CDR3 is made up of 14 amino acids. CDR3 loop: CASSLVGGGYEQYF. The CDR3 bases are TGTGCCAGCAGCTTAGTAGGCGGGGGGTACGAGCAGTACTTC. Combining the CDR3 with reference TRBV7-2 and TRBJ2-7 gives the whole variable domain GAGVSQSPSNKVTEKGKDVELRCDPISGHTALYWYRQSLGQGLEFLIYFQGNSAPDKSGLPSDRFSAERTGGSVSTLTIQRTQQEDSAVYLCASSLVGGGYEQYFGPGTRLTVT.

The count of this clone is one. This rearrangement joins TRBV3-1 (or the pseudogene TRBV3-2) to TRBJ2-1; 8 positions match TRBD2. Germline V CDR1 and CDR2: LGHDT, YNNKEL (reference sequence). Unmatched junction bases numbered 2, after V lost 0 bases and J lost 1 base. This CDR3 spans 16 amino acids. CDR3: CASSQDGGASYNEQFF. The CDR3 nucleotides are TGTGCCAGCAGCCAAGACGGGGGGGCGTCCTACAATGAGCAGTTCTTC.

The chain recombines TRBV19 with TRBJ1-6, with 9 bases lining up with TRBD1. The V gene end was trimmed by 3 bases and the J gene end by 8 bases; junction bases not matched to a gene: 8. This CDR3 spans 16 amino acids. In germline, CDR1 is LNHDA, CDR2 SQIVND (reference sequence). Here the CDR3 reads CASSMDLQGADSPLHF. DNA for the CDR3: TGTGCCAGTAGTATGGACTTACAGGGGGCGGATTCACCCCTCCACTTT.

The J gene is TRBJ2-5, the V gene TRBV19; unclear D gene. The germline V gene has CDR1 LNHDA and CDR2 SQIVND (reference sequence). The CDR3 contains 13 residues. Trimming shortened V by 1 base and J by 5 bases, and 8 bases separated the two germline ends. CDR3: CASSIGHKETQYF. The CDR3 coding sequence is TGTGCCAGTAGTATAGGCCACAAGGAGACCCAGTACTTC.

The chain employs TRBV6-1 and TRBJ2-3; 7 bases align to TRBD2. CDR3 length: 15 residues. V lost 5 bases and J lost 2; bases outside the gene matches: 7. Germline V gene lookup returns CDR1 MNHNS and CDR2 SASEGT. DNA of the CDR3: TGTGCCAGCAGTCCCGGGGGACTACACACAGATACGCAGTATTTT. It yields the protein CASSPGGLHTDTQYF.

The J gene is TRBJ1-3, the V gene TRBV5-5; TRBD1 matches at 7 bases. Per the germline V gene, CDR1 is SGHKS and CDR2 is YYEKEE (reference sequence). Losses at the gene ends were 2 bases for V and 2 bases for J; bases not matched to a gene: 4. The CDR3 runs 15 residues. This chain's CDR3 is CASSLVGTAGNTIYF. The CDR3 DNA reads TGTGCCAGCAGCTTAGTTGGGACAGCTGGAAACACCATATATTTT.

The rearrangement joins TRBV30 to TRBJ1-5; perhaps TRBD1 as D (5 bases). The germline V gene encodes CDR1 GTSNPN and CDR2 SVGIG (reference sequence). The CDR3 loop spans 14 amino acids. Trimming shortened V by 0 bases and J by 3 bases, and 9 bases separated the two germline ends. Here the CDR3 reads CAWSVYRTNQPQHF. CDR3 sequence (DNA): TGTGCCTGGAGTGTATACAGGACCAATCAGCCCCAGCATTTT.

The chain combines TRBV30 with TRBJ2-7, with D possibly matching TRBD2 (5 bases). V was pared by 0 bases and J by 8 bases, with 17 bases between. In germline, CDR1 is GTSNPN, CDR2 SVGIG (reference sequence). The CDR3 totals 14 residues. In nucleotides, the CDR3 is TGTGCCTGGAGTGTACCCACACGCCGAGGGAAGCAGTACTTC. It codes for CAWSVPTRRGKQYF.

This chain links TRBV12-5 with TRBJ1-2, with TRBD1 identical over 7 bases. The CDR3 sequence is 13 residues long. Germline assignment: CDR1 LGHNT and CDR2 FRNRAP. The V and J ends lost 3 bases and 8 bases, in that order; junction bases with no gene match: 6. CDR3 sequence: CASGFMTGLGYTF. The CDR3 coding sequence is TGTGCTAGTGGTTTCATGACAGGGCTGGGCTACACCTTC.

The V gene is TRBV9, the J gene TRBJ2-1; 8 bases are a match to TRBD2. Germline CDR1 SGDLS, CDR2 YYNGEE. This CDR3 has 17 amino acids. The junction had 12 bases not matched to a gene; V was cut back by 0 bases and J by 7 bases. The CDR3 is CASSVGVGLAIDNEQFF. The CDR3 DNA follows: TGTGCCAGCAGCGTAGGAGTCGGACTAGCAATAGATAATGAGCAGTTCTTC.

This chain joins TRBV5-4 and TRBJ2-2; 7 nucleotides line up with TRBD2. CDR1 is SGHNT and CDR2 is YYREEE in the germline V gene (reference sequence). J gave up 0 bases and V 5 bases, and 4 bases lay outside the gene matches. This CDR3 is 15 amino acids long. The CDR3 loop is CASRVSGTNTGELFF. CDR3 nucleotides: TGTGCCAGCAGGGTGAGCGGGACGAACACCGGGGAGCTGTTTTTT.

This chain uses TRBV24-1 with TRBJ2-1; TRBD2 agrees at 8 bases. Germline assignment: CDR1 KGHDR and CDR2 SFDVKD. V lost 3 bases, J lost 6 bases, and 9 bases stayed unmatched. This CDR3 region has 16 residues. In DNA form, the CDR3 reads TGTGCCACCAGTGATCAAGCGGGAGATTGGGGCAATGAGCAGTTCTTC. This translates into CATSDQAGDWGNEQFF.

CDR3 sequence: CASSLQGSYEQYF. CDR3 nucleotide sequence: TGTGCCAGCAGCTTGCAGGGTTCCTACGAGCAGTACTTC. The V gene is TRBV5-4, the J gene TRBJ2-7, with TRBD1 as a possible D gene (5 bases). In germline, CDR1 is SGHNT, CDR2 YYREEE (reference sequence). V dropped 1 base and J dropped 1 base, with 6 bases sitting between them. There are 13 residues in the CDR3.

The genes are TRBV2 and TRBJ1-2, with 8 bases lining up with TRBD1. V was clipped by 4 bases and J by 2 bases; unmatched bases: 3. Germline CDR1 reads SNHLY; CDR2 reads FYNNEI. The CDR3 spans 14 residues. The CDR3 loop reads CASSGGTGNYGYTF. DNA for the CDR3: TGTGCCAGCAGTGGCGGGACAGGAAACTATGGCTACACCTTC.

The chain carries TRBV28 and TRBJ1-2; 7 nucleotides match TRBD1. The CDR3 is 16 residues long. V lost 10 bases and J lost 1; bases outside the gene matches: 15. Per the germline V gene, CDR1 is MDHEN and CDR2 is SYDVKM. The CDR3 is CAITRDRRTINYGYTF. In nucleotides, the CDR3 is TGTGCCATCACCCGGGACAGACGTACCATTAACTATGGCTACACCTTC.

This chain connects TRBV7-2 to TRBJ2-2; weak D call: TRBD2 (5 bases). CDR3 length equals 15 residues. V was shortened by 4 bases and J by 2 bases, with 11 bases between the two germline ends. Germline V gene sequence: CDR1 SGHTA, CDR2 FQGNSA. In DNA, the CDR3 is TGTGCCAGCAGCTGGCGGGCCCCTAACACCGGGGAGCTGTTTTTT. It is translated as CASSWRAPNTGELFF. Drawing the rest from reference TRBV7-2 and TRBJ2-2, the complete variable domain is GAGVSQSPSNKVTEKGKDVELRCDPISGHTALYWYRQSLGQGLEFLIYFQGNSAPDKSGLPSDRFSAERTGGSVSTLTIQRTQQEDSAVYLCASSWRAPNTGELFFGEGSRLTVL.

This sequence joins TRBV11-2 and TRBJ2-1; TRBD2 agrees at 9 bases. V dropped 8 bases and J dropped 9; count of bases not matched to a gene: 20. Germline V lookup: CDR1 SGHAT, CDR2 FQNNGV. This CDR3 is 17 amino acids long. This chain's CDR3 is CASRLGGYGGRALEQFF. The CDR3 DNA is TGTGCCAGCCGCCTGGGAGGGTACGGCGGGAGGGCCCTTGAGCAGTTCTTC.

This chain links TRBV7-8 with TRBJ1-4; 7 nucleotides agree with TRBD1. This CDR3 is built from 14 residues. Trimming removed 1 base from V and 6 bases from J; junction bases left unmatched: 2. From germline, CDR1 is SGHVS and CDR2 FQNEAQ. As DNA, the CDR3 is TGTGCCAGCAGCTTAGTGCAGGGGGATGAAAAACTGTTTTTT. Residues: CASSLVQGDEKLFF.

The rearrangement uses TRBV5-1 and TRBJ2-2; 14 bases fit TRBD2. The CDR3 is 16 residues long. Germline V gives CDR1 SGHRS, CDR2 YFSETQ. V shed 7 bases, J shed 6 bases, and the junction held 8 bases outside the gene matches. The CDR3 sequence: CASHPRTSGRSGELFF. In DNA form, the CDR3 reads TGCGCCAGCCATCCAAGGACTAGCGGGAGGTCCGGGGAGCTGTTTTTT.

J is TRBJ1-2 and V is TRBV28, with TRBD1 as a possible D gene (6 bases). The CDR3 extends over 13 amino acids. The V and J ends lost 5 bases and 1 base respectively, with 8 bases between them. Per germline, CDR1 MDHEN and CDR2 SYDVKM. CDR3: CASSQGFNYGYTF. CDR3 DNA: TGTGCCAGCAGTCAGGGGTTTAACTATGGCTACACCTTC.

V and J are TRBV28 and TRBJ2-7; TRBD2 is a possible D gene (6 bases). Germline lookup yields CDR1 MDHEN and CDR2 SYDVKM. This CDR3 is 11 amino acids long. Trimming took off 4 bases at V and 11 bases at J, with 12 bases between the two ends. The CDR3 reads CASSSRTGEYF. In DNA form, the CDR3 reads TGTGCCAGCAGTTCACGGACGGGGGAGTACTTC.

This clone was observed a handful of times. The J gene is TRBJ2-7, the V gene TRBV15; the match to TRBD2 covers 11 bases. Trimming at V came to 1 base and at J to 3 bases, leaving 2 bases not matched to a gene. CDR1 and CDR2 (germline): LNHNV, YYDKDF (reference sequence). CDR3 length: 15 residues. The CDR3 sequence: CATSRGGTSGYEQYF. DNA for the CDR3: TGTGCCACCAGCAGAGGTGGGACTAGCGGCTACGAGCAGTACTTC.